The 30 T cell receptor beta chains in this list originate from one sample, sequenced in a study of OX40 agonist ivuxolimab in advanced cancers. Sequencing was performed with immunoSEQ multiplex PCR; in TCRdb, only in-frame clones are kept and a portion is missing. The sample includes some 30,000 clones, about 86% of them seen just once. Source: CD4+ or CD8+ T cells sorted from blood, taken in a trial of the OX40 agonist ivuxolimab. The source is an adult with an advanced solid tumor such as melanoma, head and neck, liver or kidney cancer.

The V gene is TRBV5-1, the J gene TRBJ1-2, with unresolved D. The CDR3 is made up of 14 amino acids. The V end was cut by 6 bases, the J end by 8 bases, with 20 bases between. From germline, CDR1 is SGHRS and CDR2 YFSETQ. The CDR3 bases are TGCGCCAGCACCCTCGCGACCGGGAGGGAAGGCTACACCTTC. Translation: CASTLATGREGYTF.

This chain uses TRBV7-9 with TRBJ2-1; D might be TRBD2 (6 bases). V was clipped by 7 bases and J by 9 bases, with 10 bases between them. The CDR3 totals 11 residues. CDR1 SEHNR and CDR2 FQNEAQ come from the germline V gene (reference sequence). CDR3 loop: CASTEGREQFF. The CDR3 coding sequence is TGTGCCAGCACGGAGGGGCGTGAGCAGTTCTTC.

The CDR3 DNA reads TGTGCCAGCAGTGAAAGGAGGGACGAGCAGTACTTC. It translates to CASSERRDEQYF. The chain is built from TRBV2 and TRBJ2-7; D possibly corresponds to TRBD2 (6 bases). The V gene's germline CDR1 is SNHLY and CDR2 FYNNEI. The CDR3 loop spans 12 amino acids. Trimming pared 2 bases from V and 5 bases from J, leaving 7 bases between.

The rearrangement links TRBV23-1 to TRBJ2-7; 8 nucleotides agree with TRBD1. TRBV23-1 is flagged as an ORF with uncertain function. CDR3 length: 19 residues. The V and J ends lost 0 bases and 0 bases, in that order; junction bases with no gene match: 13. CDR3 loop: CASSQSDRTGRPDSYEQYF. For the CDR3, the DNA is TGCGCCAGCAGTCAATCGGACCGGACAGGGAGGCCAGACTCCTACGAGCAGTACTTC.

The rearrangement uses TRBV11-2 and TRBJ2-7; the D gene is possibly TRBD1 (5 bases). V was shortened by 1 base and J by 2 bases, with 9 bases between the two germline ends. The length of the CDR3 is 14 residues. Germline V gene sequence: CDR1 SGHAT, CDR2 FQNNGV. CDR3 region: CASSLVSGPYEQYF. In DNA, the CDR3 is TGTGCCAGCAGCTTAGTTTCAGGGCCCTACGAGCAGTACTTC. Complete variable domain (other parts from reference TRBV11-2 and TRBJ2-7): EAGVAQSPRYKIIEKRQSVAFWCNPISGHATLYWYQQILGQGPKLLIQFQNNGVVDDSQLPKDRFSAERLKGVDSTLKIQPAKLEDSAVYLCASSLVSGPYEQYFGPGTRLTVT.

The gene calls are TRBV7-3 and TRBJ2-7; no definite D call. The CDR3 has 12 amino acids. Germline CDR1 is SGHTA and CDR2 is FQGTGA. V gave up 3 bases and J gave up 5 bases, with 8 bases separating them. CDR3 DNA sequence: TGTGCCAGCAGCTTCGGGTTTAACGAGCAGTACTTC. Amino acids: CASSFGFNEQYF. Complete variable domain (other parts from reference TRBV7-3 and TRBJ2-7): GAGVSQTPSNKVTEKGKYVELRCDPISGHTALYWYRQSLGQGPEFLIYFQGTGAADDSGLPNDRFFAVRPEGSVSTLKIQRTERGDSAVYLCASSFGFNEQYFGPGTRLTVT.

The genes are TRBV9 and TRBJ1-3; 9 positions match TRBD1. This CDR3 has 16 amino acids. After removal of 4 bases from V and 0 bases from J, the junction contained 5 bases not matched to a gene. Germline loops: CDR1 SGDLS, CDR2 YYNGEE. The CDR3 nucleotides are TGTGCCAGCAGCTCAGACAGGGGGACCTCTGGAAACACCATATATTTT. It is translated as CASSSDRGTSGNTIYF.

The V and J genes are TRBV7-9 and TRBJ1-1, with TRBD1 identical over 7 bases. The CDR3 has 15 residues. The V gene's germline CDR1 is SEHNR and CDR2 FQNEAQ (reference sequence). J lost 0 bases, V lost 4 bases, and 5 bases had no gene match. The CDR3 DNA sequence: TGTGCCAGCAGCTCCGGGGGGACAGTGAACACTGAAGCTTTCTTT. Its protein product is CASSSGGTVNTEAFF.

The chain carries TRBV21-1 and TRBJ2-5; TRBD2, the D gene given by the table, was not confirmed from the DNA. TRBV21-1 represents a pseudogene. The CDR3 totals 14 residues. Here the CDR3 DNA reads TGTGCCAGCAGCAAAGACTCTAAAGAAGAGACCCAGTACTTC. It encodes CASSKDSKEETQYF.

The chain uses TRBV5-1 and TRBJ2-7, with D uncertain. Germline V lookup: CDR1 SGHRS, CDR2 YFSETQ. Trimming cost V 1 base and J 5 bases, with 7 bases left between them. This CDR3 has 12 residues. The CDR3 sequence: CASSLHGDEQYF. The DNA for the CDR3 is TGCGCCAGCAGCTTGCATGGCGACGAGCAGTACTTC.

The genes are TRBV11-2 and TRBJ2-5; D may be TRBD1 or TRBD2 (5 bases each). CDR3 length: 14 amino acids. Trimming stripped 5 bases from V and 4 bases from J, with 14 bases between. Germline values: CDR1 SGHAT, CDR2 FQNNGV. CDR3 amino acids: CASSPPGRPETQYF. The CDR3 DNA sequence: TGTGCCAGCAGCCCCCCGGGACGCCCAGAGACCCAGTACTTC.

In its sample, this clone is medium-sized (0.01 to 0.1%). The CDR3 DNA sequence: TGTGCCAGTAGTAAGGTGACCGCAGGGGGAACCTACGAGCAGTACTTC. It yields the protein CASSKVTAGGTYEQYF. V is TRBV19 and J is TRBJ2-7, with 7 bases matching TRBD1. V dropped 4 bases and J dropped 2; count of bases not matched to a gene: 11. Germline CDR1 LNHDA, CDR2 SQIVND (reference sequence). The CDR3 has 16 amino acids.

The genes are TRBV28 and TRBJ2-1, with 12 bases fitting TRBD2. V lost 2 bases, J lost 9 bases, and 5 bases stayed unmatched. The CDR3 totals 15 residues. Germline V CDR1 and CDR2: MDHEN, SYDVKM. CDR3 coding DNA: TGTGCCAGCAGTTTACTAGCGGGAGGGCCCGGTGAGCAGTTCTTC. It is translated as CASSLLAGGPGEQFF.

The genes are TRBV7-8 and TRBJ2-1; D call uncertain. There are 16 residues in the CDR3. Germline V lookup: CDR1 SGHVS, CDR2 FQNEAQ. V was clipped by 1 base and J by 1 base, with 11 bases between them. For the CDR3, the DNA is TGTGCCAGCAGCTTAGAGTCGGCTAGATCCTACAATGAGCAGTTCTTC. This sequence encodes CASSLESARSYNEQFF.

The chain recombines TRBV7-6 with TRBJ2-4; D is undetermined. The germline CDR1 and CDR2 sequences are SGHVS and FNYEAQ. The CDR3 is 14 residues long. Trimming removed 2 bases from V and 5 bases from J, with 10 bases in between. The CDR3 coding sequence is TGTGCCAGCAGCTTAAAGGCCACCCAAAACATTCAGTACTTC. It encodes CASSLKATQNIQYF. Variable domain in full (rest from reference TRBV7-6 and TRBJ2-4): GAGVSQSPRYKVTKRGQDVALRCDPISGHVSLYWYRQALGQGPEFLTYFNYEAQQDKSGLPNDRFSAERPEGSISTLTIQRTEQRDSAMYRCASSLKATQNIQYFGAGTRLSVL.

The chain has TRBV6-5 and TRBJ1-2; a possible D gene is TRBD1 (5 bases). The CDR3 is 13 amino acids. Per germline, CDR1 MNHEY and CDR2 SVGAGI. V lost 2 bases and J 4 bases, leaving 8 bases between the germline ends. The CDR3 region has the DNA TGTGCCAGCAGTTACGGGGGACTCTATGGCTACACCTTC. Protein: CASSYGGLYGYTF.

The CDR3: CAIGTGAYEQYF. DNA for the CDR3: TGTGCCATCGGGACTGGAGCCTACGAGCAGTACTTC. V is TRBV10-3 and J is TRBJ2-7; tentatively, D is TRBD2 (6 bases). CDR3 length equals 12 residues. The V end was cut by 8 bases, the J end by 2 bases, with 10 bases between. Germline V gene lookup returns CDR1 ENHRY and CDR2 SYGVKD.

The chain uses TRBV30 and TRBJ1-5; D is uncertain. There are 12 residues in the CDR3. Germline assignment: CDR1 GTSNPN and CDR2 SVGIG (reference sequence). V gave up 3 bases and J gave up 4 bases, with 7 bases separating them. CDR3 residues: CAWSTGNQPQHF. In nucleotides, the CDR3 is TGTGCCTGGAGCACGGGTAATCAGCCCCAGCATTTT.

The V gene is TRBV9, the J gene TRBJ2-3, with 8 nucleotides matching TRBD1. CDR3 size: 15 residues. CDR1 and CDR2 (germline): SGDLS, YYNGEE. The V and J ends lost 4 bases and 1 base, in that order; junction bases with no gene match: 5. The CDR3 nucleotides are TGTGCCAGCAGCCTTCAGGGGGCTGGCACAGATACGCAGTATTTT. Amino acid sequence: CASSLQGAGTDTQYF.

CDR3 sequence reads: CASSEPPSGDYEQYF. In DNA, the CDR3 is TGTGCCAGCAGTGAACCCCCTAGCGGGGACTACGAGCAGTACTTC. J is TRBJ2-7 and V is TRBV2, with 9 positions matching TRBD2. With 2 bases clipped from V and 3 bases from J, the junction kept 5 bases outside the gene matches. Germline assignment: CDR1 SNHLY and CDR2 FYNNEI. The CDR3 is made up of 15 amino acids.

The chain couples TRBV30 to TRBJ2-2; D uncertain. The CDR3 totals 15 residues. Deletions cut 0 bases from V and 1 base from J, with 9 bases between. Per germline, CDR1 GTSNPN and CDR2 SVGIG (reference sequence). CDR3 sequence (DNA): TGTGCCTGGAGTGTAGATTTCGGGAACACCGGGGAGCTGTTTTTT. It is translated as CAWSVDFGNTGELFF.

The chain uses TRBV28 and TRBJ1-1, with 7 bases that match TRBD1. This CDR3 has 15 residues. Germline V gene sequence: CDR1 MDHEN, CDR2 SYDVKM. With 2 bases clipped from V and 4 bases from J, the junction kept 7 bases outside the gene matches. The CDR3 spells CASSLEQGVATEAFF. The CDR3 nucleotides read TGTGCCAGCAGTTTAGAGCAGGGGGTGGCCACTGAAGCTTTCTTT.

The chain combines TRBV6-1 with TRBJ2-5; possibly TRBD1 for D (5 bases). Trimming stripped 5 bases from V and 8 bases from J, with 21 bases between. The CDR3 totals 15 residues. The germline CDR1 and CDR2 sequences are MNHNS and SASEGT. The CDR3 DNA sequence: TGTGCCAGCAGTCCTCCCGACAGTTATGGCGAAACCCAGTACTTC. It translates to CASSPPDSYGETQYF.

This clone has a single count. This chain uses TRBV6-5 with TRBJ2-7; TRBD1 agrees at 9 bases. This CDR3 contains 14 residues. From germline, CDR1 is MNHEY and CDR2 SVGAGI. V shed 0 bases, J shed 5 bases, and the junction held 2 bases outside the gene matches. The CDR3 spells CASSYSTGGDEQYF. Written as DNA, the CDR3 is TGTGCCAGCAGTTACTCGACAGGGGGAGACGAGCAGTACTTC.

This chain links TRBV28 with TRBJ2-5; TRBD2 aligns across 9 bases. The CDR3 runs to 16 residues. CDR1 is MDHEN and CDR2 is SYDVKM in the germline V gene. V dropped 9 bases and J dropped 9; count of bases not matched to a gene: 20. CDR3 residues: CASSLAGDDNWRAQYF. CDR3 bases: TGTGCCAGTTCCTTAGCGGGAGACGATAATTGGAGGGCCCAGTACTTC.

V is TRBV4-1 and J is TRBJ1-1, with TRBD1 identical over 7 bases. The ends lost 3 bases at V and 6 bases at J; junction bases unmatched: 13. Germline values: CDR1 MGHRA, CDR2 YSYEKL. The CDR3 covers 16 residues. The CDR3 protein is CASSHPSKGAKAEAFF. The CDR3 DNA follows: TGCGCCAGCAGCCACCCTTCTAAGGGGGCTAAGGCTGAAGCTTTCTTT.

The chain combines TRBV28 with TRBJ1-2; 7 bases match TRBD1. The junction had 14 bases not matched to a gene; V was cut back by 5 bases and J by 11 bases. The CDR3 loop spans 14 amino acids. From germline, CDR1 is MDHEN and CDR2 SYDVKM. CDR3: CASSQGQSPLGYTF. The CDR3 nucleotides read TGTGCCAGCAGTCAGGGACAGTCACCCCTAGGGTACACCTTC.

This clone was detected once. The rearrangement links TRBV7-3 to TRBJ2-1; 7 bases are a match to TRBD2. Germline trimming cut 5 bases from V and 7 bases from J; bases unmatched to any gene: 17. This CDR3 has 17 residues. The germline gives CDR1 SGHTA, CDR2 FQGTGA. This chain's CDR3 is CASSLNPLRGRRNEQFF. CDR3 nucleotides: TGTGCCAGCAGCCTAAACCCACTACGCGGGAGAAGGAATGAGCAGTTCTTC.

This chain joins TRBV7-9 and TRBJ2-6; D uncertain. Trimming left V 8 bases short and J 0 bases short, with 20 bases between. The CDR3 is 18 residues long. Germline CDR1 SEHNR, CDR2 FQNEAQ (reference sequence). The DNA of the CDR3 is TGTGCCAGCTCGAAACGAGACGATAGGAGCTCTGGGGCCAACGTCCTGACTTTC. It codes for CASSKRDDRSSGANVLTF. Complete variable domain (other parts from reference TRBV7-9 and TRBJ2-6): DTGVSQNPRHKITKRGQNVTFRCDPISEHNRLYWYRQTLGQGPEFLTYFQNEAQLEKSRLLSDRFSAERPKGSFSTLEIQRTEQGDSAMYLCASSKRDDRSSGANVLTFGAGSRLTVL.

The DNA of the CDR3 is TGTGCCAGCAGATCCCCGCGGCTAGGGATCCTCTACAATGAGCAGTTCTTC. Its protein product is CASRSPRLGILYNEQFF. This chain connects TRBV7-3 to TRBJ2-1, with no clear D. V dropped 6 bases and J dropped 3 bases, with 21 bases sitting between them. The CDR3 has 17 residues. Germline CDR1 is SGHTA and CDR2 is FQGTGA.